This is a list of T cell receptor beta chains from one sample in a study of vaccination and CD4 T cells after COVID-19. TCRdb reanalysed the PCR reads using MiXCR and keeps one entry per CDR3 protein. Here the sample spans under 20,000 distinct CDR3 sequences, 40% being singletons. These TCRs' antigens remain unknown. The sequencing here drew on CD4+ T cells from blood, cultured in vitro, taken after SARS-CoV-2 vaccination. The receptor source for this set is a human donor who had recovered from COVID-19. CDR3s include the opening cysteine and the closing phenylalanine or tryptophan. D genes are given only for firm matches. A row's size may be missing; if present it is once, few, many or a size class.

NA TRBJ1-2 NA TRBV7-2 14 CASSLDAGGYGYTF TGTGCCAGCAGCTTAGATGCGGGGGGCTATGGCTACACCTTC
NA TRBJ1-2 TRBD1 TRBV2 13 CASSPPGGYGYTF TGTGCCAGCAGTCCCCCAGGGGGTTATGGCTACACCTTC
NA TRBJ1-1 NA TRBV20-1 15 CSARDPRGVNTEAFF TGCAGTGCTAGAGACCCCAGAGGTGTGAACACTGAAGCTTTCTTT
NA TRBJ1-1 TRBD1 TRBV5-1 16 CASSFEPGQFWIEAFF TGCGCCAGCAGCTTTGAGCCGGGACAGTTTTGGATAGAAGCTTTCTTT
NA TRBJ1-1 NA TRBV6-1 12 CASSRGPAEAFF TGTGCCAGCAGTAGGGGACCTGCTGAAGCTTTCTTT
few TRBJ1-1 NA TRBV6-5 14 CASSYLPGNTEAFF TGTGCCAGCAGTTACCTTCCGGGGAACACTGAAGCTTTCTTT
once TRBJ1-6 NA TRBV11-2 15 CASSSLRSGNSPLHF TGTGCCAGCAGCTCCTTACGGTCGGGCAACTCACCCCTCCACTTT
few TRBJ2-2 TRBD2 TRBV15 18 CATSGVLAGGLNDGELFF TGTGCCACCAGCGGGGTTTTAGCGGGGGGGCTTAATGACGGGGAGCTGTTTTTT
NA TRBJ2-3 NA TRBV7-2 14 CASSLGGYTDTQYF TGTGCCAGCAGCTTAGGCGGGTACACAGATACGCAGTATTTT
few TRBJ1-5 NA TRBV6-1 14 CASRAGTANQPQHF TGTGCCAGCAGGGCCGGGACGGCTAATCAGCCCCAGCATTTT
NA TRBJ1-6 NA TRBV5-6 14 CASSFGTDNSPLHF TGTGCCAGCAGCTTCGGGACGGATAATTCACCCCTCCACTTT
NA TRBJ2-7 NA TRBV18 15 CASSPVGQGTYEQYF TGTGCCAGCTCACCGGTCGGTCAGGGGACTTACGAGCAGTACTTC
NA TRBJ1-4 NA TRBV6-5 16 CASSYSSGGGNEKLFF TGTGCCAGCAGTTACTCGAGTGGAGGGGGTAATGAAAAACTGTTTTTT
NA TRBJ1-1 NA TRBV19 17 CASSIYGEEGWGTEAFF TGTGCCAGTAGTATCTATGGTGAGGAGGGGTGGGGAACTGAAGCTTTCTTT
medium-sized TRBJ1-6 NA TRBV20-1 17 CSAGGGAGSSYNSPLHF TGCAGTGCTGGAGGAGGTGCAGGGAGCTCCTATAATTCACCCCTCCACTTT
few TRBJ2-5 NA TRBV2 14 CASSRASRLETQYF TGTGCCAGCAGCCGGGCTAGCCGACTGGAGACCCAGTACTTC
NA TRBJ1-2 NA TRBV30 12 CAWRTGGYGYTF TGTGCCTGGAGGACCGGGGGCTATGGCTACACCTTC
NA TRBJ1-2 NA TRBV19 13 CASSRGGDYGYTF TGTGCCAGTAGTAGAGGTGGGGACTATGGCTACACCTTC
NA TRBJ1-1 TRBD1 TRBV28 13 CASRATGRAEAFF TGTGCCAGCAGGGCGACAGGGAGAGCGGAAGCTTTCTTT
NA TRBJ1-1 NA TRBV28 20 CASSLIGSGTKHIMNTEAFF TGTGCCAGCAGTTTAATTGGGTCAGGGACGAAGCACATTATGAACACTGAAGCTTTCTTT
NA TRBJ2-7 NA TRBV5-6 14 CASRPFAGPYEQYF TGTGCCAGCCGTCCTTTCGCAGGACCCTACGAGCAGTACTTC
NA TRBJ1-3 NA TRBV19 15 CASRLDRSSGNTIYF TGTGCCAGTAGACTCGACAGAAGCTCTGGAAACACCATATATTTT
NA TRBJ2-1 TRBD2 TRBV7-3 17 CASSSGTSGRFHNEQFF TGTGCCAGCAGCTCCGGGACTAGCGGGAGATTCCACAATGAGCAGTTCTTC
few TRBJ1-1 NA TRBV5-4 15 CASSVDFHQNTEAFF TGTGCCAGCAGCGTAGACTTTCACCAGAACACTGAAGCTTTCTTT